This T cell receptor (beta chain) was sequenced during a study of blood T cell repertoires in COVID-19. This clone came up once. TCRdb keeps only in-frame clones here, not all; method: immunoSEQ multiplex PCR. The sample contains under 350,000 clones, around 86% of which appear only once. V lost 4 bases and J 2 bases, leaving 6 bases between the germline ends. The CDR3 totals 12 residues. The genes are TRBV12-3 or TRBV12-4 and TRBJ2-7, with D unresolved. This clonotype originated in a middle-aged woman with acute COVID-19. Sequencing was carried out using PBMCs or T cells enriched from blood (not recorded which). As DNA, the CDR3 is TGTGCCAGCAGTTCTCCTACCTACGAGCAGTACTTC. As protein: CASSSPTYEQYF.